Sequencing of this T cell receptor (beta chain) was carried out in a study of blood T cell repertoires in COVID-19. Study-wide context: COVID-19 samples collected from the United States, Italy and Spain covered acute and convalescent phases.

In the authors' methods: Amplified reference gene primers provided the basis for estimating nucleated cell counts. TCRdb's copy holds only in-frame clones and misses some; the assay was immunoSEQ multiplex PCR. The DNA gave D and trimming, while V, J and clone size come from that table. This sample has some 150,000 clones, with approximately 84% found just once. The junction had 6 bases not matched to a gene; V was cut back by 2 bases and J by 1 base. This CDR3 has 19 residues. Germline CDR1 and CDR2: MNHEY and SVGEGT. This TCR derives from a human donor with acute or convalescent COVID-19. The donor label of this sample is uncertain. The specimen sequenced was peripheral blood. The chain uses TRBV6-2 or TRBV6-3 and TRBJ2-2; TRBD2 agrees at 14 bases. Here the CDR3 DNA reads TGTGCCAGCAGTTACAAGGGACTAGCGGGGGTACTGAACACCGGGGAGCTGTTTTTT. Amino acid sequence: CASSYKGLAGVLNTGELFF.